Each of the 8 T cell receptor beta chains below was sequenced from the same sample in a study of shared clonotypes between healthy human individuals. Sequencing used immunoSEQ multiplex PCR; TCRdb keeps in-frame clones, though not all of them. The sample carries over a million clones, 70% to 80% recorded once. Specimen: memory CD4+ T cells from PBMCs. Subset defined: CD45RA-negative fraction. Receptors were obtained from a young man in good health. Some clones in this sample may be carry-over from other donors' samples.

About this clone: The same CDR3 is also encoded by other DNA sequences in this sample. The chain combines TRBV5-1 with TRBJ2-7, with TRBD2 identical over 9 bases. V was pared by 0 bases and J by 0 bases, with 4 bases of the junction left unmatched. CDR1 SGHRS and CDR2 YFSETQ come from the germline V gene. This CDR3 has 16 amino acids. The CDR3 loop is CASSLAGREGSYEQYF. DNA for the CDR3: TGCGCCAGCAGCTTGGCCGGGCGGGAGGGCTCCTACGAGCAGTACTTC.

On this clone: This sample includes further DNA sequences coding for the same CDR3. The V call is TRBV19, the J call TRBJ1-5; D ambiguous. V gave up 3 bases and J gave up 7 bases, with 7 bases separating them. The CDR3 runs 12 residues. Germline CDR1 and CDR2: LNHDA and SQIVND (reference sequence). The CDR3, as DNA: TGTGCCAGTAGTATGGGCGGGCAGCCCCAGCATTTT. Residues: CASSMGGQPQHF.

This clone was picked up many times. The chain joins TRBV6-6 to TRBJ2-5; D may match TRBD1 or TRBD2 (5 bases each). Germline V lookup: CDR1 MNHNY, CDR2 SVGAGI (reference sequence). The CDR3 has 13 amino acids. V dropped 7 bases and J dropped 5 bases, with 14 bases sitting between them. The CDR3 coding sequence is TGTGCCAGCACGAGAGGGCAGGGTGAGACCCAGTACTTC. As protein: CASTRGQGETQYF.

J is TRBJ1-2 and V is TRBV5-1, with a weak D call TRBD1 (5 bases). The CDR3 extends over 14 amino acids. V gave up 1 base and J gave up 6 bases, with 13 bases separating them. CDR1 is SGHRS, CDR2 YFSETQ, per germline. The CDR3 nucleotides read TGCGCCAGCAGCTTGTCGGGGCTTCGGGATGGCTACACCTTC. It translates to CASSLSGLRDGYTF.

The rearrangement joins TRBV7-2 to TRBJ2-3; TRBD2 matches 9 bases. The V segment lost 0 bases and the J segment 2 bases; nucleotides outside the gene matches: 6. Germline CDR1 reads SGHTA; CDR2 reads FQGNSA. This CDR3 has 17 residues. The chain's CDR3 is CASSLAPTSGYTDTQYF. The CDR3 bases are TGTGCCAGCAGCTTAGCCCCAACTAGCGGGTACACAGATACGCAGTATTTT.

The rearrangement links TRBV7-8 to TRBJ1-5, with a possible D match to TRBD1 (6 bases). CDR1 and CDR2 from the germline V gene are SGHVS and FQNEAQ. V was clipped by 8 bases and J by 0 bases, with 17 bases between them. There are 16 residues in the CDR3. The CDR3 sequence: CASSGTSIYSNQPQHF. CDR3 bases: TGTGCCAGCTCCGGGACAAGCATCTATAGCAATCAGCCCCAGCATTTT.

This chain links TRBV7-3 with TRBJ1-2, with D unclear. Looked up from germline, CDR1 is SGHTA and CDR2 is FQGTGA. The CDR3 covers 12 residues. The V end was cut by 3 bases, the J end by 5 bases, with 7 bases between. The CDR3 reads CASSFGEYGYTF. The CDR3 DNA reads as TGTGCCAGCAGCTTTGGGGAATATGGCTACACCTTC.

CDR3 coding DNA: TGCGCCAGCAGCGTACAGGGTGGGGTCACTGAAGCTTTCTTT. Amino acids: CASSVQGGVTEAFF. The chain employs TRBV5-1 and TRBJ1-1, with D possibly TRBD1 on 6 matching bases. This CDR3 comprises 14 residues. CDR1 SGHRS and CDR2 YFSETQ come from the germline V gene. Trimming cost V 4 bases and J 4 bases, with 14 bases left between them. The variable domain in full, completed from reference TRBV5-1 and TRBJ1-1, reads KAGVTQTPRYLIKTRGQQVTLSCSPISGHRSVSWYQQTPGQGLQFLFEYFSETQRNKGNFPGRFSGRQFSNSRSEMNVSTLELGDSALYLCASSVQGGVTEAFFGQGTRLTVV.